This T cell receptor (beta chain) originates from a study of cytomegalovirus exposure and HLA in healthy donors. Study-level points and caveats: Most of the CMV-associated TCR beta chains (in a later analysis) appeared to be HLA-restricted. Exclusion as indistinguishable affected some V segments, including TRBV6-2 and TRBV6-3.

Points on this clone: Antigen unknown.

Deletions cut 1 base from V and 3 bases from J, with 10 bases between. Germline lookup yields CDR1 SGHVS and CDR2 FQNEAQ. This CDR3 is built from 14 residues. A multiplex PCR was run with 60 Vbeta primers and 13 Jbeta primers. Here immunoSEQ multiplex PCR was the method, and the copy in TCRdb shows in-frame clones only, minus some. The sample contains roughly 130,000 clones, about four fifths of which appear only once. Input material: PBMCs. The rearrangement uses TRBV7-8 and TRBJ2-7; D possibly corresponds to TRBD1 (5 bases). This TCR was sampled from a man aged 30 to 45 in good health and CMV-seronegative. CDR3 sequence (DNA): TGTGCCAGCAGCTTAGAAGTAGACAGCTACGAGCAGTACTTC. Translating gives CASSLEVDSYEQYF. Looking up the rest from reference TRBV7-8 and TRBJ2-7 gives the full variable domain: GAGVSQSPRYKVAKRGQDVALRCDPISGHVSLFWYQQALGQGPEFLTYFQNEAQLDKSGLPSDRFFAERPEGSVSTLKIQRTQQEDSAVYLCASSLEVDSYEQYFGPGTRLTVT.